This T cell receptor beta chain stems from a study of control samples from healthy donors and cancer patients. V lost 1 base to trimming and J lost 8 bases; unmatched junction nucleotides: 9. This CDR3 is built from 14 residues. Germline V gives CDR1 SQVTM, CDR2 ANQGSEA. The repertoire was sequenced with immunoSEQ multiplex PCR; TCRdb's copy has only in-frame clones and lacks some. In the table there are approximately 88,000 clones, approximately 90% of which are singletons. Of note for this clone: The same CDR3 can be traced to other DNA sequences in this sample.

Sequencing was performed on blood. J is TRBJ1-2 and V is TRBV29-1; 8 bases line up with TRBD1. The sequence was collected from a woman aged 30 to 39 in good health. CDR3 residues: CSVEVGQGAGGYTF. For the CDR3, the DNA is TGCAGCGTTGAAGTCGGGCAGGGGGCGGGGGGCTACACCTTC.